Each of the 13 T cell receptor beta chains below was sequenced from the same sample in a study of tumor-infiltrating lymphocytes in localized non-small cell lung cancer. The table came from immunoSEQ multiplex PCR; TCRdb's copy has only in-frame clones and leaves some out. The repertoire holds some 6,000 clones, with approximately 66% as singletons. The sample consisted of uninvolved lung tissue not adjacent to the tumor. Receptors were obtained from a human donor with non-small cell lung cancer.

This clone has a handful of counts. The chain carries TRBV7-2 and TRBJ2-7, with a possible D match to TRBD1 (6 bases). CDR3 length: 13 residues. V lost 6 bases and J lost 1, with 10 bases in between. Germline V gene lookup returns CDR1 SGHTA and CDR2 FQGNSA. The CDR3 region has the DNA TGTGCCAGCAGACCCACAGGGTCCTACGAGCAGTACTTC. It codes for CASRPTGSYEQYF.

The chain has TRBV25-1 and TRBJ2-2; 7 bases agree with TRBD1. Germline CDR1 reads MGHDK; CDR2 reads SYGVNS. After removal of 3 bases from V and 5 bases from J, the junction contained 9 bases not matched to a gene. The CDR3 runs to 16 residues. CDR3 DNA: TGTGCCAGCAGTGATCCCCTGACAGGGTGGACCGGGGAGCTGTTTTTT. Protein: CASSDPLTGWTGELFF.

This clone is medium-sized by share. This specimen includes other DNA sequences encoding the same CDR3. The chain is built from TRBV7-2 and TRBJ2-5; 8 bases are a match to TRBD1. The CDR3 is 15 residues long. J gave up 5 bases and V 3 bases, and 8 bases lay outside the gene matches. CDR1 and CDR2 from the germline V gene are SGHTA and FQGNSA. DNA for the CDR3: TGTGCCAGCAGCTTGGCGCCAGGGGGCGGGGAGACCCAGTACTTC. Protein: CASSLAPGGGETQYF.

V and J are TRBV7-3 and TRBJ2-7; maybe TRBD2 (5 bases). Trimming took off 2 bases at V and 4 bases at J, with 12 bases between the two ends. Germline CDR1 SGHTA, CDR2 FQGTGA. The CDR3 runs to 14 residues. The CDR3 protein is CASSLGRVRYEQYF. CDR3 in DNA: TGTGCCAGCAGCTTAGGGCGGGTTCGGTACGAGCAGTACTTC.

This clone was seen once. The V call is TRBV4-1, the J call TRBJ1-2; 10 positions agree with TRBD1. Germline V CDR1 and CDR2: MGHRA, YSYEKL. CDR3 length: 14 amino acids. V gave up 3 bases and J gave up 7 bases; unmatched junction bases: 5. CDR3 loop: CASSQRDRGAGYTF. The CDR3 DNA is TGCGCCAGCAGCCAGCGGGACAGGGGAGCTGGCTACACCTTC.

The rearrangement joins TRBV9 to TRBJ2-7; 7 bases are a match to TRBD2. From germline, CDR1 is SGDLS and CDR2 YYNGEE. The J segment lost 2 bases and the V segment lost 4 bases, leaving 3 bases of the junction unmatched. The length of the CDR3 is 13 residues. As DNA, the CDR3 is TGTGCCAGCAGCCTCGGGACTACCTACGAGCAGTACTTC. This codes for CASSLGTTYEQYF.

The chain recombines TRBV5-1 with TRBJ1-5, with D perhaps TRBD1 (6 bases). Trimming took 4 bases from V and 4 from J, leaving 12 bases between them. The CDR3 runs to 14 residues. The germline CDR1 and CDR2 sequences are SGHRS and YFSETQ. The CDR3 protein is CASSPGQGNQPQHF. The CDR3 nucleotides are TGCGCCAGCAGCCCGGGACAAGGAAATCAGCCCCAGCATTTT.

V and J are TRBV5-6 and TRBJ2-5; D might be TRBD2 (6 bases). The CDR3 runs to 14 residues. Trimming removed 1 base at V and 3 bases at J, with 10 bases between. The germline gives CDR1 SGHDT, CDR2 YYEEEE. The CDR3 DNA sequence: TGTGCCAGCAGCTTGACCGGGAGTAAAGAGACCCAGTACTTC. Amino acids: CASSLTGSKETQYF.

This clone appeared a few times. The gene calls are TRBV4-1 and TRBJ2-3; 15 bases line up with TRBD2. V shed 3 bases, J shed 3 bases, and the junction held 4 bases outside the gene matches. Germline CDR1 reads MGHRA; CDR2 reads YSYEKL. The CDR3 runs 17 residues. DNA of the CDR3: TGCGCCAGCAGCCAGGACGGACTAGCGGGAGGGACAGATACGCAGTATTTT. It yields the protein CASSQDGLAGGTDTQYF.

The chain carries TRBV28 and TRBJ2-5; D uncertain. Trimming stripped 6 bases from V and 0 bases from J, with 2 bases between. The CDR3 totals 11 residues. Germline CDR1 is MDHEN and CDR2 is SYDVKM. The CDR3 here is CASRYQETQYF. In DNA form, the CDR3 reads TGTGCCAGCAGGTACCAAGAGACCCAGTACTTC.

The rearrangement uses TRBV28 and TRBJ2-2; 8 positions agree with TRBD2. This CDR3 is built from 17 residues. The V gene's germline CDR1 is MDHEN and CDR2 SYDVKM. The ends lost 7 bases at V and 3 bases at J; junction bases unmatched: 13. The CDR3 coding sequence is TGTGCCAGCATCCGTAGCGGGATTGGGGGGTACACCGGGGAGCTGTTTTTT. Translating it yields CASIRSGIGGYTGELFF.

This clone was observed once. The genes are TRBV6-4 and TRBJ2-1; 7 nucleotides agree with TRBD2. The CDR3 is 13 residues long. The trim removed 5 bases at V and 4 bases at J, leaving 2 bases unmatched. The germline V gene encodes CDR1 MRHNA and CDR2 SNTAGT. The CDR3 spells CASSSGDYNEQFF. CDR3 bases: TGTGCCAGCAGTAGCGGGGATTACAATGAGCAGTTCTTC.

The rearrangement uses TRBV29-1 and TRBJ2-7; 11 bases are shared with TRBD1. The trim removed 5 bases at V and 6 bases at J, leaving 3 bases unmatched. Germline CDR1 SQVTM, CDR2 ANQGSEA. CDR3 length: 12 residues. The CDR3 sequence: CSVPGTGGEQYF. In DNA, the CDR3 is TGCAGCGTTCCCGGGACAGGGGGCGAGCAGTACTTC.